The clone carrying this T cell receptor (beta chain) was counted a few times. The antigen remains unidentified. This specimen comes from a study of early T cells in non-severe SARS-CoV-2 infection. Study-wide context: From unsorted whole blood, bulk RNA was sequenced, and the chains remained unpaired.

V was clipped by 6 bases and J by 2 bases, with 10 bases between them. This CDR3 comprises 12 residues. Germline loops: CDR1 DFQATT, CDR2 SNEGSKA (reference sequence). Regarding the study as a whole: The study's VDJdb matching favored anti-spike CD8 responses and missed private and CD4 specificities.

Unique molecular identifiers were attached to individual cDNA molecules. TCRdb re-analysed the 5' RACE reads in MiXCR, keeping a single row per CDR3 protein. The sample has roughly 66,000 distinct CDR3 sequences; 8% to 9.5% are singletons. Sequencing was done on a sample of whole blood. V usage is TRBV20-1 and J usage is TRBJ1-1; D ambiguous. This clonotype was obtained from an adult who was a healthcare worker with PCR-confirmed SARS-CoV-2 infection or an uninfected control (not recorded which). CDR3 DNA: TGCAGTGCCCGGGAACCTAACACTGAAGCTTTCTTT. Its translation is CSAREPNTEAFF.